This entry describes one TCR beta chain. The data belong to a study of blood T cell repertoires in COVID-19. Study overall: Samples came from the United States, Italy and Spain, spanning acute and convalescent COVID-19. T cells, B-cell-depleted T cells, or PBMCs provided the cDNA or gDNA that served as material.

This CDR3 region has 14 residues. The germline V gene has CDR1 SEHNR and CDR2 FQNEAQ (reference sequence). Deletions cut 8 bases from V and 6 bases from J, with 17 bases between. The data were produced by immunoSEQ multiplex PCR, yet TCRdb's version contains in-frame clones alone and is incomplete. Counted here are 450,000 or so clones, over 85% occurring once; the ten biggest clones make up 0.7% to 1%. During active infection, Seattle patients enrolled and were then monitored through disease. Material: peripheral blood. The sequence was collected from a young man with COVID-19, enrolled during active disease. The chain is built from TRBV7-9 and TRBJ2-4, with a tentative D call TRBD1 (6 bases). This chain's CDR3 is CASAPGHRGNIQYF. In DNA form, the CDR3 reads TGTGCCAGCGCTCCGGGACACCGCGGAAACATTCAGTACTTC. The whole variable domain, filled in from reference TRBV7-9 and TRBJ2-4, reads DTGVSQNPRHKITKRGQNVTFRCDPISEHNRLYWYRQTLGQGPEFLTYFQNEAQLEKSRLLSDRFSAERPKGSFSTLEIQRTEQGDSAMYLCASAPGHRGNIQYFGAGTRLSVL.